Sequencing of this T cell receptor beta chain was carried out in a study of cytomegalovirus exposure and HLA in healthy donors. PCR was performed using 60 Vbeta and 13 Jbeta primers. The data were produced by immunoSEQ multiplex PCR, yet TCRdb's version contains in-frame clones alone and is incomplete. The sample holds 110,000 to 150,000 clones, about four fifths seen once. From germline, CDR1 is SGHTA and CDR2 FQGNSA. This CDR3 region has 16 residues. V gave up 2 bases and J gave up 10 bases; unmatched junction bases: 10. This clonotype was sampled from a male donor in good health and CMV-seronegative. The chain is built from TRBV7-2 and TRBJ2-1; TRBD2 aligns across 11 bases. The sequencing input was PBMCs. CDR3 region: CASSLKPGLADEEQFF. CDR3 in DNA: TGTGCCAGCAGCTTAAAACCGGGACTAGCGGACGAGGAGCAGTTCTTC.